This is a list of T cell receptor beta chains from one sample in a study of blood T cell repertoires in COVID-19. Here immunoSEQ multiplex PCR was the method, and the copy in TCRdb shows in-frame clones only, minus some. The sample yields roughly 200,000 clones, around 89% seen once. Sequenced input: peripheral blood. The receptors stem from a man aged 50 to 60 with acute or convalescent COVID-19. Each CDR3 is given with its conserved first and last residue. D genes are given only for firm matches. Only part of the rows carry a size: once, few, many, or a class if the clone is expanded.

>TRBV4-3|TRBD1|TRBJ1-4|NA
CASSQDQGAEKLFF
TGCGCCAGCAGCCAAGATCAGGGGGCGGAAAAACTGTTTTTT
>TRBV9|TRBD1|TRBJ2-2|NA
CASSVSGGHGTGELFF
TGTGCCAGCAGCGTATCAGGGGGTCATGGGACCGGGGAGCTGTTTTTT
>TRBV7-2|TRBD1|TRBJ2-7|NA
CASSLFPGQGSYEQYF
TGTGCCAGCAGCTTATTTCCGGGACAGGGGAGTTACGAGCAGTACTTC
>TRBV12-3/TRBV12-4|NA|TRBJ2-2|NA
CASSFRDTGEPFF
TGTGCCAGCAGTTTTAGGGACACCGGGGAGCCGTTTTTT
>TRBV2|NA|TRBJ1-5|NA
CASNAAPRTLNQPQHF
TGTGCCAGCAACGCCGCACCCCGGACTCTCAATCAGCCCCAGCATTTT
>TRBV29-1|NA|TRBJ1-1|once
CSVEGRGAGDGRSTEAFF
TGCAGCGTTGAGGGACGAGGGGCAGGGGATGGCCGGAGCACTGAAGCTTTCTTT
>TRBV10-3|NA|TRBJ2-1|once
CAISESLPFVHEQFF
TGTGCCATCAGTGAGTCCCTCCCGTTCGTCCATGAGCAGTTCTTC
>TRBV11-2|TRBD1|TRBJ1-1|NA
CASSLWTGGDTEAFF
TGTGCCAGCAGCTTATGGACAGGGGGCGACACTGAAGCTTTCTTT
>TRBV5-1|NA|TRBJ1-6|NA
CASSLGTASSYNSPLHF
TGCGCCAGCAGCTTGGGGACAGCGAGCTCCTATAATTCACCCCTCCACTTT
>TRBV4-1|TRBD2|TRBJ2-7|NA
CASSWGLATSYEQYF
TGCGCCAGCAGCTGGGGACTAGCGACCTCCTACGAGCAGTACTTC
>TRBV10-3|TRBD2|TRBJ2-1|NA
CATGLAADNEQFF
TGTGCCACGGGACTAGCGGCCGACAATGAGCAGTTCTTC
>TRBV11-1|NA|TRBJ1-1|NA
CASSREAREAFF
TGTGCCAGCAGCCGAGAGGCTCGTGAAGCTTTCTTT
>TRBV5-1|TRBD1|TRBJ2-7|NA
CASSLGQELYEQYF
TGCGCCAGCAGCCTCGGACAGGAGCTCTACGAGCAGTACTTC
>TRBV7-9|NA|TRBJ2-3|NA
CASSIWTASTDTQYF
TGTGCCAGCAGCATATGGACAGCTAGCACAGATACGCAGTATTTT